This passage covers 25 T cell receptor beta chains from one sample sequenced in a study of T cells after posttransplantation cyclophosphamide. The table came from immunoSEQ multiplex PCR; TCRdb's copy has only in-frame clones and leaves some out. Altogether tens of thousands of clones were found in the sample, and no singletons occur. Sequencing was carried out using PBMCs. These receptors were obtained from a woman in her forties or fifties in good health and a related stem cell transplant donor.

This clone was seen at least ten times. The CDR3 region is CASSEPSGSPQETQYF. The CDR3 region has the DNA TGTGCCAGCAGTGAGCCTAGCGGGAGTCCACAAGAGACCCAGTACTTC. The J gene is TRBJ2-5, the V gene TRBV2; 10 positions match TRBD2. CDR3 length: 16 residues. Germline CDR1 and CDR2: SNHLY and FYNNEI. After removal of 3 bases from V and 2 bases from J, the junction contained 6 bases not matched to a gene.

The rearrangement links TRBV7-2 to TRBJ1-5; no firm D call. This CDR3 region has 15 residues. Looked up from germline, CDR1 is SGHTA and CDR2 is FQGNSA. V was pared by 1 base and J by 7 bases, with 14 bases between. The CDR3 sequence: CASSLGLRAQQPQHF. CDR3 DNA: TGTGCCAGCAGCTTAGGCTTGAGGGCCCAGCAGCCCCAGCATTTT.

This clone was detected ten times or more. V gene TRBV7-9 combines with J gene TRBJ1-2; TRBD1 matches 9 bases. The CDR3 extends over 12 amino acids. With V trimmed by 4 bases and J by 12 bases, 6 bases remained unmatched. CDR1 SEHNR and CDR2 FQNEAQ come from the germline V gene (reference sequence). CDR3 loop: CASSSGTGYNTF. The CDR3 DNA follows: TGTGCCAGCAGCTCCGGGACAGGGTACAACACCTTC.

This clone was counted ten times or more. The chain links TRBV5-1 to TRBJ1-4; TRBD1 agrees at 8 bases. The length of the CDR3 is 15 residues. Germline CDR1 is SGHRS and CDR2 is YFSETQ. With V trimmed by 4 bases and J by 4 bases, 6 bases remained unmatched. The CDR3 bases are TGCGCCAGCAGCCCCGGACAGGGCGGTAATGAAAAACTGTTTTTT. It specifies CASSPGQGGNEKLFF.

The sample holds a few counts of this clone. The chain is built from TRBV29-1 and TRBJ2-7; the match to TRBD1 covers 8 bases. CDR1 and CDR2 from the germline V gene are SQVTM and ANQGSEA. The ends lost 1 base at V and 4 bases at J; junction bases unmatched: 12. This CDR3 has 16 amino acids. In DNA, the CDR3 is TGCAGCGTTGAAGTCATGGGCGGACAGGGTGTATACGAGCAGTACTTC. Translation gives CSVEVMGGQGVYEQYF.

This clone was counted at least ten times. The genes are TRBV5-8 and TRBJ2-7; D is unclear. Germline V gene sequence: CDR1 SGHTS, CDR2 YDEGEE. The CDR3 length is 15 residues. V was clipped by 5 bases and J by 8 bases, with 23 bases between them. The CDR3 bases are TGTGCCAGCAGTTACGAGCAGGCCCCCTCTTTCCAGCAGTACTTC. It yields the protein CASSYEQAPSFQQYF.

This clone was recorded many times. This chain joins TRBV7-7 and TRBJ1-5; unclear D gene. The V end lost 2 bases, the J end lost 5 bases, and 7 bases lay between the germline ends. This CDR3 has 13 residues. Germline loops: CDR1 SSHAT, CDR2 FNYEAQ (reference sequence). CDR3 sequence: CASSLQADQPQHF. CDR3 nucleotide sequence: TGTGCCAGCAGCTTACAAGCGGATCAGCCCCAGCATTTT.

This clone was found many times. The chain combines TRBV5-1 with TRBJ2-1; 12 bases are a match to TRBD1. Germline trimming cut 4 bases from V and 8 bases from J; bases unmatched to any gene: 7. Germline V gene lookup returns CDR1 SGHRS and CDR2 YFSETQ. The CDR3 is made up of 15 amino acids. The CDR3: CASSHGTGGQDEQFF. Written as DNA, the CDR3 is TGCGCCAGCAGCCATGGGACAGGGGGCCAGGATGAGCAGTTCTTC.

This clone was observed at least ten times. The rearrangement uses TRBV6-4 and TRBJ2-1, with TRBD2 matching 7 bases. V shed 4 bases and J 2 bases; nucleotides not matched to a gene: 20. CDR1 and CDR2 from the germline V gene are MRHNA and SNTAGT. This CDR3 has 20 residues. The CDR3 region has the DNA TGTGCCAGCAGTGCCACGACTGTAGCGGGTCTGGTCGCAACCTACAATGAGCAGTTCTTC. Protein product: CASSATTVAGLVATYNEQFF.

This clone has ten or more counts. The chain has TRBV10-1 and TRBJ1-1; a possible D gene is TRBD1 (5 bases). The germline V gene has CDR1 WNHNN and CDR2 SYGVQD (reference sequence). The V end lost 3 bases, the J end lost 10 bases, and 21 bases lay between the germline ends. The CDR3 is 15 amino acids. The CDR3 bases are TGCGCCAGCAGTGACTCCGGGACTACATCCTACCGAGCTTTCTTT. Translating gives CASSDSGTTSYRAFF.

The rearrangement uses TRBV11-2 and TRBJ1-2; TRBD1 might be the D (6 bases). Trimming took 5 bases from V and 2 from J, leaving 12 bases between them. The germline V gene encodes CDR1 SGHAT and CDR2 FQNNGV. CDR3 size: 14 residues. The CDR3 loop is CASSLTRGNYGYTF. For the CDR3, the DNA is TGTGCCAGCAGCCTCACAAGGGGGAACTATGGCTACACCTTC.

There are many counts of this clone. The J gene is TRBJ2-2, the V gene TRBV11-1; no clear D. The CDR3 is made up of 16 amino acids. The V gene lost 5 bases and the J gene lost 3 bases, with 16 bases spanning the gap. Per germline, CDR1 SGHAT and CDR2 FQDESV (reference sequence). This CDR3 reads CASSPRSRSYTGELFF. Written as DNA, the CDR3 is TGTGCCAGCAGCCCAAGGAGCAGGTCATACACCGGGGAGCTGTTTTTT.

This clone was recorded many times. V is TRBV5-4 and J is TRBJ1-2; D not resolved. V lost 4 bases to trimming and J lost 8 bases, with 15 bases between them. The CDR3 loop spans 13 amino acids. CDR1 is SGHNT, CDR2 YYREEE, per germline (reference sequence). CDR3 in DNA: TGTGCCAGCAGCCTCTTCGAGGGTGGAGGCTACACCTTC. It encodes CASSLFEGGGYTF.

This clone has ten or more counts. CDR3 protein: CASSIWTSGTYEQYF. The CDR3 bases are TGTGCCAGTAGTATCTGGACTAGCGGAACCTACGAGCAGTACTTC. The V and J genes are TRBV19 and TRBJ2-7, with 10 nucleotides matching TRBD2. The trim removed 3 bases at V and 2 bases at J, leaving 4 bases unmatched. The germline V gene has CDR1 LNHDA and CDR2 SQIVND (reference sequence). CDR3 size: 15 residues.

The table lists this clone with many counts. CDR3 DNA sequence: TGTGCCAGTAGTATTCTTGCCGCTAGCTCCTACGAGCAGTACTTC. Translation gives CASSILAASSYEQYF. The chain employs TRBV19 and TRBJ2-7; D not certain. This CDR3 region has 15 residues. Trimming stripped 3 bases from V and 0 bases from J, with 12 bases between. CDR1 is LNHDA and CDR2 is SQIVND in the germline V gene (reference sequence). Full variable domain (outside the CDR3, taken from reference TRBV19 and TRBJ2-7): DGGITQSPKYLFRKEGQNVTLSCEQNLNHDAMYWYRQDPGQGLRLIYYSQIVNDFQKGDIAEGYSVSREKKESFPLTVTSAQKNPTAFYLCASSILAASSYEQYFGPGTRLTVT.

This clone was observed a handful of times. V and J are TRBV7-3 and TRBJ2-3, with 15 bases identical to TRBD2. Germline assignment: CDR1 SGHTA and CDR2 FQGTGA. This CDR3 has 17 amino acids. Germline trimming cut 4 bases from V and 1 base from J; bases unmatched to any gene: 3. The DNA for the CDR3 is TGTGCCAGCAGCTCGGGACTAGCGGGAGGTGGCACAGATACGCAGTATTTT. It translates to CASSSGLAGGGTDTQYF.

The DNA of the CDR3 is TGTGCCAGCAGTGTAGTCGGACAGGACGGCTACACCTTC. Amino acids: CASSVVGQDGYTF. This chain connects TRBV25-1 to TRBJ1-2, with 7 positions matching TRBD1. CDR1 and CDR2 (germline): MGHDK, SYGVNS. This CDR3 has 13 amino acids. Trimming at V came to 4 bases and at J to 8 bases, leaving 7 bases not matched to a gene.

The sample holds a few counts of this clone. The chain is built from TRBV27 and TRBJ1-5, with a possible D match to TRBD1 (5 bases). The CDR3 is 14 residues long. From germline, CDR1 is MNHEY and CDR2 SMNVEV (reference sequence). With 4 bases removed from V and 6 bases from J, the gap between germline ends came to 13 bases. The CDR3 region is CASSSSRTRQPQHF. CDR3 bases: TGTGCCAGCAGTTCCTCCCGGACACGTCAGCCCCAGCATTTT.

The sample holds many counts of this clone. In DNA, the CDR3 is TGTGCCAGCAGTGGAGGATTAGCAGGGGCGGGTCGGGTCTACAATGAGCAGTTCTTC. Translated, it gives CASSGGLAGAGRVYNEQFF. The chain is built from TRBV25-1 and TRBJ2-1; possibly TRBD1 for D (6 bases). CDR1 MGHDK and CDR2 SYGVNS come from the germline V gene. CDR3 length: 19 amino acids. The V end lost 4 bases, the J end lost 3 bases, and 25 bases lay between the germline ends.

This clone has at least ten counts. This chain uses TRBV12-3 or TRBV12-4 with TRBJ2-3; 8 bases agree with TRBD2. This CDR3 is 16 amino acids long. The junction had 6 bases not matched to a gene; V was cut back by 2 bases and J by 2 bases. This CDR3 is CASSLRLAGFTDTQYF. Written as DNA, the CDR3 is TGTGCCAGCAGTTTAAGGCTAGCGGGTTTCACAGATACGCAGTATTTT.

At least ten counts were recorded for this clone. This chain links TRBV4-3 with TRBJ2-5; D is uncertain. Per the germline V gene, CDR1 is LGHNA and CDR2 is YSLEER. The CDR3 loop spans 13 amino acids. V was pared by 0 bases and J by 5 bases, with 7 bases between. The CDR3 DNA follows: TGCGCCAGCAGCCAAGAAAGGTGGGAGACCCAGTACTTC. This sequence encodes CASSQERWETQYF.

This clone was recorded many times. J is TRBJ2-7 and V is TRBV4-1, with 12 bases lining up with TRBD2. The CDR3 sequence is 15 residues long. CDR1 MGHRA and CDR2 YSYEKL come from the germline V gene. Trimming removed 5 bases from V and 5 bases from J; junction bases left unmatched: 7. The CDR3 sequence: CASSARLAGDHEQYF. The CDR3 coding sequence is TGCGCCAGCAGCGCCCGACTAGCGGGAGATCACGAGCAGTACTTC.

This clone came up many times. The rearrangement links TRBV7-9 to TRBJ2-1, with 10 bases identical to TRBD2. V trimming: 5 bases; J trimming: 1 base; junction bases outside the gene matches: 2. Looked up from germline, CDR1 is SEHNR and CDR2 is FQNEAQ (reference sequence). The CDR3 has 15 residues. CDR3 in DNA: TGTGCCAGCAGCCGACTAGCGGGTTCCTACAATGAGCAGTTCTTC. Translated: CASSRLAGSYNEQFF.

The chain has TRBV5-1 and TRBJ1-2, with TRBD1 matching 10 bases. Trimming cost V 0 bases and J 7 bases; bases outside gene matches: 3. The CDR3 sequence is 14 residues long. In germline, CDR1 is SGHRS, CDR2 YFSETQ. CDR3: CASSLGQGASGYTF. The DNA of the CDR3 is TGCGCCAGCAGCTTGGGACAGGGGGCGAGTGGCTACACCTTC. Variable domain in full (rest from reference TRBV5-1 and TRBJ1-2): KAGVTQTPRYLIKTRGQQVTLSCSPISGHRSVSWYQQTPGQGLQFLFEYFSETQRNKGNFPGRFSGRQFSNSRSEMNVSTLELGDSALYLCASSLGQGASGYTFGSGTRLTVV.

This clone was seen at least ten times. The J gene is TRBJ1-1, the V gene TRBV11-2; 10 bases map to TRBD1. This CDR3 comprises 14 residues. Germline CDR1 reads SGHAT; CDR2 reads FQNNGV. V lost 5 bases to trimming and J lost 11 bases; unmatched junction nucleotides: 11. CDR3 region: CASSPTGGFFGAFF. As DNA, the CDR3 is TGTGCCAGCAGCCCGACAGGGGGCTTTTTCGGGGCTTTCTTT.